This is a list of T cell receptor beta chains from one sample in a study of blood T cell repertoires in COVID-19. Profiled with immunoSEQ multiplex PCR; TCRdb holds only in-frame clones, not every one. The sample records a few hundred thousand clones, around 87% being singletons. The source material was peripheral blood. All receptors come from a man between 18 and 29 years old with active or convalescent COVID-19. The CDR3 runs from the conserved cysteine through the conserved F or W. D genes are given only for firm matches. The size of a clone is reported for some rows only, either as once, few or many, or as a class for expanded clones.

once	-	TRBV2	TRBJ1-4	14	TGTGCCAGCAGTGTTCTGGGCACTAATGAAAAACTGTTTTTT	CASSVLGTNEKLFF
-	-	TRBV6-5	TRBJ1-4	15	TGTGCCAGCAGTTTGACAGTAGAGAAGAATGAAAAACTGTTTTTT	CASSLTVEKNEKLFF
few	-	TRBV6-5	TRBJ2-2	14	TGTGCCAGCAGTAATCCGAGGAACACCGGGGAGCTGTTTTTT	CASSNPRNTGELFF
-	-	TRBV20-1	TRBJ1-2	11	TGCAGTGCGGGAGGGGGGCCTGGCTACACCTTC	CSAGGGPGYTF
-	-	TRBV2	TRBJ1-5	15	TGTGCCAGCAGTGAAGCGCGTCCCGGGAATCAGCCCCAGCATTTT	CASSEARPGNQPQHF
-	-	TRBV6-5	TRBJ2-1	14	TGTGCCAGCAGTTACTCGGACAGTTACAATGAGCAGTTCTTC	CASSYSDSYNEQFF
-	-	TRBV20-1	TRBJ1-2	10	TGCAGTGCTTCTTCCTATGGCTACACCTTC	CSASSYGYTF
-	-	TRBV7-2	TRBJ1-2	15	TGTGCCAGCAGCCCAGCTAGCAGTGCCGGCTATGGCTACACCTTC	CASSPASSAGYGYTF
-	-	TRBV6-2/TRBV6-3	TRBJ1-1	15	TGTGCCAGCAGTTCCGCACCAGGGGACAAAACTGAAGCTTTCTTT	CASSSAPGDKTEAFF
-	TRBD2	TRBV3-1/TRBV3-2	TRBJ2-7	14	TGTGCCAGCAGCCAAGCGGGGGGGGCCTACGAGCAGTACTTC	CASSQAGGAYEQYF
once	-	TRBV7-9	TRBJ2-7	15	TGTGCCAGCAGCTTGGCAGCAGGGATCTCCTACGAGCAGTACTTC	CASSLAAGISYEQYF
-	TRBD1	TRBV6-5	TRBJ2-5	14	TGTGCCAGCAGTCGGGACAGGGGAGGGGAGACCCAGTACTTC	CASSRDRGGETQYF
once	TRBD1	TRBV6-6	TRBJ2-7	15	TGTGCCAGCAGTTACGTGTCGGACAGGGGGCTTTGGACGTACTTC	CASSYVSDRGLWTYF
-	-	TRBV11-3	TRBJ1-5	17	TGTGCCAGCAGCTTAGACCCTACAGGTTTAAGCAATCAGCCCCAGCATTTT	CASSLDPTGLSNQPQHF
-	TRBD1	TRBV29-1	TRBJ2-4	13	TGCAGCGACCAGACAGGGGGCGAAAACATTCAGTACTTC	CSDQTGGENIQYF
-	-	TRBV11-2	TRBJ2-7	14	TGTGCCAGCAGACCCCAGGGGCGTCTGGGTGAGCAGTACTTC	CASRPQGRLGEQYF
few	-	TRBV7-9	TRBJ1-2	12	TGTGCCAGCAATTTTAAGAGCTATGGCTACACCTTC	CASNFKSYGYTF
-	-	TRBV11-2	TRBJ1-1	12	TGTGCCAGCAGCAGGGGTAGCACTGAAGCTTTCTTT	CASSRGSTEAFF
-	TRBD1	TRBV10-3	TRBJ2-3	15	TGTGCCATCAGTGAGTACGGACAGGGGGAAGATACGCAGTATTTT	CAISEYGQGEDTQYF
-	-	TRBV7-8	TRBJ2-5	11	TGTGCCAGCAGCGGGCAGGGGACCCAGTACTTC	CASSGQGTQYF
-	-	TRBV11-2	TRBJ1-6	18	TGTGCCAGCAGCCGTCGATTAGACGGACGGGAGTTTAATTCACCCCTCCACTTT	CASSRRLDGREFNSPLHF
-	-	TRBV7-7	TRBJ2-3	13	TGTGCTAGCAGCTTAACAGACACAGATACGCAGTATTTT	CASSLTDTDTQYF
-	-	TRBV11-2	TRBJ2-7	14	TGTGCCAGCAGCTTAAGTTTTGCTAGTTACGAGCAGTACTTC	CASSLSFASYEQYF
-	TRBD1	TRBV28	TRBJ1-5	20	TGTGCCAGCAGTCACTATGATAAACTGGGGACAGGCGCTTACAATCAGCCCCAGCATTTT	CASSHYDKLGTGAYNQPQHF
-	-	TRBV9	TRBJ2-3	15	TGTGCCAGCAGCGTAGGACTGGAGACGGCAGATACGCAGTATTTT	CASSVGLETADTQYF
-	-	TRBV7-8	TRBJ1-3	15	TGTGCCAGCAGCTTATTTGAGCGCTCTGGAAACACCATATATTTT	CASSLFERSGNTIYF
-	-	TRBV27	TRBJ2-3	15	TGTGCCAGCAATGAGAACCGCTGGTTAATTGGTACGCAGTATTTT	CASNENRWLIGTQYF
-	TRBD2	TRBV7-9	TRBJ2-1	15	TGTGCCAGCAGCCTACTAGCGGGTGGGATCGATGAGCAGTTCTTC	CASSLLAGGIDEQFF
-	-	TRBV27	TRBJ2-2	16	TGTGCCAGCAGTTTAAGTGAGGGCGCCTGGACCGGGGAGCTGTTTTTT	CASSLSEGAWTGELFF
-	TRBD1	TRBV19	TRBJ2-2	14	TGTGCCAGCAGAGGGACAGGGATGACCGGGGAGCTGTTTTTT	CASRGTGMTGELFF
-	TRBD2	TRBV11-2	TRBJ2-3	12	TGTGCCAGCAGCAGCGGGGCAGATACGCAGTATTTT	CASSSGADTQYF
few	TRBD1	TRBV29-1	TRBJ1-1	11	TGCAGCGGAGGGGGCAATTCTGAAGCTTTCTTT	CSGGGNSEAFF
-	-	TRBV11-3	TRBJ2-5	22	TGTGCCAGCAGCTTAGACAGTATCGACGGGATAAAGAAGACGGGTTACCAAGAGACCCAGTACTTC	CASSLDSIDGIKKTGYQETQYF
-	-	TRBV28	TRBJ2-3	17	TGTGCCAGCAGAACATTTTTGAGAGGGGGTAGCACAGATACGCAGTATTTT	CASRTFLRGGSTDTQYF
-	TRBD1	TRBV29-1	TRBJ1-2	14	TGCAGCGTTGTACCCGGGACAGATTTCTATGGCTACACCTTC	CSVVPGTDFYGYTF
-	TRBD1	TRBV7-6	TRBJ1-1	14	TGTGCCAGCAGCTCAGGGACAGGAAGGACTGAAGCTTTCTTT	CASSSGTGRTEAFF
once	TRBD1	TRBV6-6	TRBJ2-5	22	TGTGCCAGCAGTCCTGCCGGGACAGGGGTGAGGTTCGGCCAGGCTAAACAAGAGACCCAGTACTTC	CASSPAGTGVRFGQAKQETQYF
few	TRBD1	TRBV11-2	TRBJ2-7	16	TGTGCCAGCAGCCTACTCGGGGACAGTACCTCCTACGAGCAGTACTTC	CASSLLGDSTSYEQYF
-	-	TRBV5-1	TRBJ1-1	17	TGCGCCAGCAGCTCGGGAGGTTTATGGAGTTTGAACACTGAAGCTTTCTTT	CASSSGGLWSLNTEAFF
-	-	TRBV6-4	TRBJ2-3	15	TGTGCCAGCAGTGCAATAGGGGGGGTCACAGATACGCAGTATTTT	CASSAIGGVTDTQYF